This T cell receptor (beta chain) was recovered during a study of blood T cell repertoires in COVID-19. At the level of the study: PBMCs, B-cell-depleted T cells, or T cells provided the cDNA or gDNA that made up the material.

In the authors' workflow: Amplification of reference gene primers was used by the study to estimate nucleated cell counts. This table comes from immunoSEQ multiplex PCR, and its TCRdb copy is limited to in-frame clones, with some not included. V and J calls and clone size are as listed in that table; D and trimming were resolved from the DNA. The sample holds roughly 150,000 clones, more than 65% seen once. The germline CDR1 and CDR2 sequences are LNHDA and SQIVND (reference sequence). This CDR3 is built from 13 residues. The V and J ends lost 7 bases and 4 bases, in that order; junction bases with no gene match: 6.

The chain is built from TRBV19 and TRBJ1-2, with 7 bases identical to TRBD1. This TCR derives from a woman aged 50 to 60 with acute or convalescent COVID-19. Sequencing used peripheral blood. CDR3: CASTPAGGYGYTF. The CDR3 coding sequence is TGTGCCAGTACTCCAGCAGGGGGCTATGGCTACACCTTC.